This TCR beta chain was captured by sequencing in a study of T cells after yellow fever vaccination. Study summary: Preparing low-cell-number fractions relied on SMART-Seq v4 Ultra Low Input. Study-level findings and limits: Although most clonotypes did not, a small share appeared in both CD4 and CD8 compartments. Abundant bulk-population clonotypes could contaminate the FACS-sorted repertoires.

TCR cDNA was made by 5'RACE template switching, adding a universal primer site and UMIs. TCRdb processed the 5' RACE reads anew with MiXCR; each CDR3 protein has one entry. The repertoire holds some 260,000 distinct CDR3 sequences, with around 4.9% as singletons. As for this clonotype: Its antigen remains unidentified.

The CDR3 sequence is 15 residues long. V shed 3 bases and J 4 bases; nucleotides not matched to a gene: 7. Looked up from germline, CDR1 is ENHRY and CDR2 is SYGVKD. Sequenced material: CD4+ T cells sorted from PBMCs, taken on the day of the yellow fever booster vaccination. The source of this sequence is a man aged 18 to 29 who received the YFV17D yellow fever vaccine. The chain has TRBV10-3 and TRBJ1-2; 8 nucleotides align to TRBD1. The CDR3 spells CAISDVRQGSYGYTF. The CDR3 DNA sequence: TGTGCCATCAGTGACGTTCGACAGGGGAGCTATGGCTACACCTTC.